Detailed here is one T cell receptor (beta chain). Its antigen is unknown. The sample holds no much larger clone one base away, and base qualities are not on file. The sample is drawn from a study of identical twins (dated by TCRdb to the mid-2010s). General notes on the study: TCR alpha and beta repertoires from monozygotic twins, unrelated adults of various ages and cord blood were deep-sequenced to test whether fetal clonotypes persist. To rule out contamination, the twin experiments were replicated at different times with different library preparation protocols. The research as a whole found: Invariant T cells such as MAIT and iNKT could partly confound zero-insertion analyses, although diverse VJ usage argued against such confounding for most clonotypes. Fewer insertions were carried by abundant cord blood beta clonotypes; a weaker similar trend was observed in young adult naive repertoires, while no such trend was observed in memory repertoires. In beta out-of-frame sequences, excess twin sharing was weaker, because having fewer shared sequences lowered the signal-to-noise ratio. Conclusions relied on cross-sectional statistical analysis, since the same donors could not be followed over many years. Compared with coincidental sharing between unrelated individuals, an excess of low generation-probability sequences was observed among out-of-frame TCR alpha sequences shared between twins. Recombination models systematically underestimated out-of-frame TCR alpha sharing in monozygotic twins but agreed with sharing between unrelated individuals.

Libraries were made using 5' RACE. Sequencer: Illumina HiSeq 2000. Template switching introduced a universal primer binding site; the final cDNA contained a unique molecular identifier, enabling accurate counting of TCR cDNA molecules. Specific primers in the conserved constant-segment region were used to synthesize first-strand cDNA for the TCR alpha and beta chains. To control for contamination, every cDNA library was double barcoded, receiving both a SMART-Mk sample barcode and Illumina barcodes. Two successive PCR steps introduced TruSeq adapter sequences along with Illumina sample barcodes. The TCR alpha and beta cDNA libraries were sequenced on the Illumina HiSeq platform using custom primers. Per the source publication's procedure: MiGEC was used to process raw reads and extract unique molecular identifiers, and MiXCR was used to find CDR3 positions. Recombination models were inferred per individual with the repgenHMM and IGoR tools using an EM algorithm. Shared clonotypes were analyzed with the tcR package in R, and sharing was normalized by the product of cloneset sizes. Out-of-frame nonproductive sequences were analyzed to study raw recombination free of thymic and clonal selection effects. TCRdb passed the public sequencing reads through fastp at Q25 and MiXCR, retaining productive beta sequences. Duplicate CDR3 protein sequences are folded into a single record with the most common DNA and genes. It is TCRdb's table, rather than the study itself, that gives the V and J calls and clone size. Across this sample there are 400,000 to 500,000 distinct CDR3 sequences, with around 20% seen only once. Approximately 12% of the sample is taken by the ten largest.

Every donor was a healthy Caucasian. Three unrelated non-twin adults were also sequenced: a male aged 18 to 30, a male aged 50 to 60 and a female aged 50 to 60. Miltenyi CD45RO+ enrichment and human naive T-cell isolation kits were used to isolate memory (CD45RO+) and naive T cells from PBMC. CDR1 and CDR2, per the germline V gene (reference sequence), are LGHDT and YNNKEL. Cut back by 1 base and 8 bases, the V and J ends lie 13 bases apart. From the cysteine up to the phenylalanine, the CDR3 has a length of 14 residues. Only the CDR3 part of the read is kept: 42 bases, read in frame from the first base.

This clonotype was obtained from a middle-aged man in good health. Sequencing input: naive T cells sorted from blood. Reading the label with the study, this specimen's cell subset or site is: cells isolated with a human naive T-cell isolation kit. The chain is encoded by TRBV3-1 joined to TRBJ2-3; the D gene is perhaps TRBD1 or TRBD2, each of them matching over 5 bases. The CDR3 region: CASSQGDLPGTQYF. In nucleotides, the sequence is TGTGCCAGCAGCCAAGGGGACCTTCCGGGTACGCAGTATTTT.